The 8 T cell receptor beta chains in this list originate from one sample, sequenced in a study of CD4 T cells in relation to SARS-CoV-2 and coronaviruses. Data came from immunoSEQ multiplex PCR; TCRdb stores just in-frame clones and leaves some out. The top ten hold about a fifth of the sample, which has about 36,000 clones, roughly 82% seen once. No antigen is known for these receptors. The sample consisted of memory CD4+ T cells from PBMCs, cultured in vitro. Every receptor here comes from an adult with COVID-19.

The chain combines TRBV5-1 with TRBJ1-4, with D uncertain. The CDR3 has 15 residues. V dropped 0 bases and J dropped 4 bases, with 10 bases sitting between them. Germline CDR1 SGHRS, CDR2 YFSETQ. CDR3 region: CASSLDKRYNEKLFF. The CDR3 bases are TGCGCCAGCAGCTTGGACAAGAGATATAATGAAAAACTGTTTTTT.

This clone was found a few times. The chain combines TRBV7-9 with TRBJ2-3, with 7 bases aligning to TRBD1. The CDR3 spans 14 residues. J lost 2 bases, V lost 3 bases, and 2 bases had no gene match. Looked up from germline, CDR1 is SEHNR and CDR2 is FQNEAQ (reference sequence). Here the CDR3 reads CASSLTGYTDTQYF. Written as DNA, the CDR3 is TGTGCCAGCAGCTTGACAGGGTACACAGATACGCAGTATTTT.

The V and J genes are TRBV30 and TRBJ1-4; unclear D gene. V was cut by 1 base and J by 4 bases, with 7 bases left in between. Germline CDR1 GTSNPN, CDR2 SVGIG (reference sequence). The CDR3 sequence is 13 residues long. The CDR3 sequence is CAWSGHLNEKLFF. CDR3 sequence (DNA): TGTGCCTGGAGTGGGCACCTTAATGAAAAACTGTTTTTT.

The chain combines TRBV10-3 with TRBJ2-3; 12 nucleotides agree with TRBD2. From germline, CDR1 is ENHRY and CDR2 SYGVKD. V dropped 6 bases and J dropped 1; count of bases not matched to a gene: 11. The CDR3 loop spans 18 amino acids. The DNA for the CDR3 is TGTGCCATCAGCCTTACCCGGACTAGCGGGATCCGCACAGATACGCAGTATTTT. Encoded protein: CAISLTRTSGIRTDTQYF.

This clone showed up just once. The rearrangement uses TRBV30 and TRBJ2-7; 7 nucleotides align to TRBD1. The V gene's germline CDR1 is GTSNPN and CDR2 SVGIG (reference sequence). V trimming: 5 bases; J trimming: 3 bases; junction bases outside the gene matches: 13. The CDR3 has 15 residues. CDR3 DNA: TGTGCCTGGGGCCCTTCGGGACAGCGAATCTACGAGCAGTACTTC. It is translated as CAWGPSGQRIYEQYF. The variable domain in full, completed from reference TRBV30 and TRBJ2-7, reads SQTIHQWPATLVQPVGSPLSLECTVEGTSNPNLYWYRQAAGRGLQLLFYSVGIGQISSEVPQNLSASRPQDRQFILSSKKLLLSDSGFYLCAWGPSGQRIYEQYFGPGTRLTVT.

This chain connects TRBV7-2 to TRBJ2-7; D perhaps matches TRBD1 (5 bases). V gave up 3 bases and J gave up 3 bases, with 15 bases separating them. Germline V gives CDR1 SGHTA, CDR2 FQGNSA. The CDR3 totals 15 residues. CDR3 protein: CASSLHRGRDYEQYF. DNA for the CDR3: TGTGCCAGCAGCTTGCATAGGGGCAGGGACTACGAGCAGTACTTC.

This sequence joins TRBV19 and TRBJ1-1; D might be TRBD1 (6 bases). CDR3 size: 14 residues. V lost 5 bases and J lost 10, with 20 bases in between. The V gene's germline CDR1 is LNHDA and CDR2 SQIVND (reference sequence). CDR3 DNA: TGTGCCAGTAGTCCTCGATACCGGAACAGGGCAGCTTTCTTT. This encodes CASSPRYRNRAAFF.

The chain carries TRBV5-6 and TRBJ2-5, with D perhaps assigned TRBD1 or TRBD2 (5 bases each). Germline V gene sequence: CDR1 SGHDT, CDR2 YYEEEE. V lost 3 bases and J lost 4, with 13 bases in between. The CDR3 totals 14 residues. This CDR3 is CASSSGLPTETQYF. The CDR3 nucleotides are TGTGCCAGCAGCTCGGGGCTGCCCACAGAGACCCAGTACTTC.